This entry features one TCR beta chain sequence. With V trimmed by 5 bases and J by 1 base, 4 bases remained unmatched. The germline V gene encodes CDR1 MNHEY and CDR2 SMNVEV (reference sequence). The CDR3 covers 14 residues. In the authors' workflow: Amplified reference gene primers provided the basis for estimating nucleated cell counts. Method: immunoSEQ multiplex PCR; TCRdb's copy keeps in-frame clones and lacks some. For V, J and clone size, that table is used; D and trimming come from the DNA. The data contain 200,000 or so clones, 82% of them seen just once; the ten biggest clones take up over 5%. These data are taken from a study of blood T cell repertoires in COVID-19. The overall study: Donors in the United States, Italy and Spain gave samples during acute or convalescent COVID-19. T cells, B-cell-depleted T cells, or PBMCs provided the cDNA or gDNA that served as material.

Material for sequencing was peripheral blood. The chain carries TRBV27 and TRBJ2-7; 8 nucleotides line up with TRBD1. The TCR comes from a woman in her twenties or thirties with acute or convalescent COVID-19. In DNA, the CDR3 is TGTGCCAGCAGTACCAGGACAGGGTCCTACGAGCAGTACTTC. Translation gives CASSTRTGSYEQYF.